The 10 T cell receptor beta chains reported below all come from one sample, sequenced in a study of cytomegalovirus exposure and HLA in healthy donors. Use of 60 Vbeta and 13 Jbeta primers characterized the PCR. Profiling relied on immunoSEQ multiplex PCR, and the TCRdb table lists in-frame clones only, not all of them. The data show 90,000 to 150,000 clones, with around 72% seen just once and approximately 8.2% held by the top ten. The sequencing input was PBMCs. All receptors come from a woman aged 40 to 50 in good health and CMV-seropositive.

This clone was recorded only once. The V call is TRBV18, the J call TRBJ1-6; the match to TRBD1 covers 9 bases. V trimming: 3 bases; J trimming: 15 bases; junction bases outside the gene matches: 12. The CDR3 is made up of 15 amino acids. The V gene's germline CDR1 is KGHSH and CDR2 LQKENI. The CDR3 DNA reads TGTGCCAGCTCACCCGGCACAGGGGGCGCCGCAATCCTCCACTTT. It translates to CASSPGTGGAAILHF.

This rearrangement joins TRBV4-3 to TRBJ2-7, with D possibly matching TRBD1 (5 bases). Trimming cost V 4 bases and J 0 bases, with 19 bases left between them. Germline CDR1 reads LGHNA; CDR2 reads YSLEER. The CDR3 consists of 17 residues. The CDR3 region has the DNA TGCGCCAGCAGCCCAACAATCGGGTCAGGGTCCTCCTACGAGCAGTACTTC. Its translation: CASSPTIGSGSSYEQYF.

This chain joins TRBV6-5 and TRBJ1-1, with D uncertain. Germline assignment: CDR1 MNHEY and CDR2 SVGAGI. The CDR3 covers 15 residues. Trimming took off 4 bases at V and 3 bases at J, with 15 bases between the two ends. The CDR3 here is CASSSLALGDTEAFF. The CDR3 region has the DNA TGTGCCAGCAGTTCCCTAGCCCTGGGAGACACTGAAGCTTTCTTT.

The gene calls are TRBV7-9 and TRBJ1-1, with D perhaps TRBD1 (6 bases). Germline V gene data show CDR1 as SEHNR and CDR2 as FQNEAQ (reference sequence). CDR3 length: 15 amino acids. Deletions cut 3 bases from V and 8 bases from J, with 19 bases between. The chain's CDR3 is CASSLTPGGALEAFF. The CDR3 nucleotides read TGTGCCAGCAGCTTGACCCCGGGGGGGGCGCTCGAAGCTTTCTTT.

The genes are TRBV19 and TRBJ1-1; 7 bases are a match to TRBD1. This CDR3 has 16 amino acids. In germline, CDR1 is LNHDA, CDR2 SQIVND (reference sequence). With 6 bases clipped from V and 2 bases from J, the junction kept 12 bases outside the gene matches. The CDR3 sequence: CASSYLAGTDNTEAFF. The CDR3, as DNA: TGTGCCAGTAGCTATCTAGCCGGGACAGATAACACTGAAGCTTTCTTT.

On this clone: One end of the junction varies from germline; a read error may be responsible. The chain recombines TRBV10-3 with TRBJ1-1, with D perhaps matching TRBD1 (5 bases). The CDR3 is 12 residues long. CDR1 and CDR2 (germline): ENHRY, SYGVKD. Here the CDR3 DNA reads TGTGCCACCAGTCAGGGTGACACTGAAGCTTTCTTT. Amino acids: CATSQGDTEAFF.

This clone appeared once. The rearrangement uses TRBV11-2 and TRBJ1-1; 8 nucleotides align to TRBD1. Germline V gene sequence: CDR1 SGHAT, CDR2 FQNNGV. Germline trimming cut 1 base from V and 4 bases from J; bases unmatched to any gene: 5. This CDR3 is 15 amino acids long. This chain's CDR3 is CASSLVVRGLTEAFF. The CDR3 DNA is TGTGCCAGCAGCTTAGTGGTCAGGGGGCTCACTGAAGCTTTCTTT.

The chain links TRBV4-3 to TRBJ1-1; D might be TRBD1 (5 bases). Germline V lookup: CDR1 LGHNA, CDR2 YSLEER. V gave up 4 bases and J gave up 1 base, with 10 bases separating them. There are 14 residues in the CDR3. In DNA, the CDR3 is TGCGCCAGCAGCCTAGGGGTTCAGAACACTGAAGCTTTCTTT. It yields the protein CASSLGVQNTEAFF.

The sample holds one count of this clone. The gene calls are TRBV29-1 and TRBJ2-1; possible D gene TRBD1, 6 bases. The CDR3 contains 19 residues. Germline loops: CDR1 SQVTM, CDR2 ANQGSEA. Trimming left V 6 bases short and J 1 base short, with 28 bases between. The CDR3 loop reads CSVDPGQQITRRSYNEQFF. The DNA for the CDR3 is TGCAGCGTGGATCCCGGACAGCAAATTACCCGGAGGTCCTACAATGAGCAGTTCTTC.

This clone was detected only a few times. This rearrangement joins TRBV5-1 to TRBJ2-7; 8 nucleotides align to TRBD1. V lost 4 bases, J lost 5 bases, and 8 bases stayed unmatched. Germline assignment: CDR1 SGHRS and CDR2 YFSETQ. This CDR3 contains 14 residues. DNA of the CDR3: TGCGCCAGCAGCGAAAGGACAGGGAATAACGAGCAGTACTTC. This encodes CASSERTGNNEQYF.